This entry lists 14 T cell receptor beta chains sequenced from one sample in a study of cytomegalovirus exposure and HLA in healthy donors. The PCR ran on 60 Vbeta and 13 Jbeta primers. Libraries were prepared by immunoSEQ multiplex PCR; TCRdb keeps only in-frame clonotypes and omits some of them. The sample lists roughly 170,000 clones, roughly 70% occurring once. The sequencing sample was made of PBMCs. These receptors originate from a girl aged 5 to 17 in good health and CMV-seronegative.

This clone came up a few times. V is TRBV4-1 and J is TRBJ2-2; 8 nucleotides line up with TRBD1. CDR1 is MGHRA and CDR2 is YSYEKL in the germline V gene. Losses at the gene ends were 1 base for V and 1 base for J; bases not matched to a gene: 2. The CDR3 loop spans 16 amino acids. CDR3 nucleotides: TGCGCCAGCAGCCAAGCCGGGACAGGGAACACCGGGGAGCTGTTTTTT. This translates into CASSQAGTGNTGELFF.

CDR3: CASSGGQGFEGYTF. CDR3 sequence (DNA): TGTGCCAGCAGCGGGGGACAGGGGTTTGAGGGCTACACCTTC. The chain has TRBV5-8 and TRBJ1-2; the match to TRBD1 covers 10 bases. The CDR3 has 14 amino acids. Germline trimming cut 4 bases from V and 8 bases from J; bases unmatched to any gene: 8. Germline CDR1 reads SGHTS; CDR2 reads YDEGEE. Using reference TRBV5-8 and TRBJ1-2 for the parts outside the CDR3, the full variable domain is EAGVTQSPTHLIKTRGQQATLRCSPISGHTSVYWYQQALGLGLQFLLWYDEGEERNRGNFPPRFSGRQFPNYSSELNVNALELEDSALYLCASSGGQGFEGYTFGSGTRLTVV.

The chain carries TRBV2 and TRBJ1-6; D remains ambiguous. The CDR3 has 12 residues. The germline V gene encodes CDR1 SNHLY and CDR2 FYNNEI. V was clipped by 6 bases and J by 9 bases, with 9 bases between them. The CDR3 reads CASSEYTSPLHF. CDR3 DNA: TGTGCCAGCAGCGAATACACTTCACCCCTCCACTTT.

The V and J genes are TRBV9 and TRBJ2-6; D perhaps matches TRBD2 (6 bases). The CDR3 runs 15 residues. Germline-derived CDR1 and CDR2 are SGDLS and YYNGEE. V was cut by 2 bases and J by 1 base, with 7 bases left in between. The CDR3 coding sequence is TGTGCCAGCAGCGTCCGGGGGTCTGGGGCCAACGTCCTGACTTTC. Its translation: CASSVRGSGANVLTF.

The chain carries TRBV7-6 and TRBJ2-7; the D gene is possibly TRBD1 (5 bases). V dropped 2 bases and J dropped 2 bases, with 10 bases sitting between them. CDR3 length: 14 amino acids. Germline CDR1 is SGHVS and CDR2 is FNYEAQ. CDR3 bases: TGTGCCAGCAGCTTAAGGGGCAGCACCTACGAGCAGTACTTC. The encoded protein is CASSLRGSTYEQYF.

This clone was picked up one time. The CDR3 loop reads CASSYTQDRGGNEQFF. The CDR3 nucleotides read TGTGCCAGCAGTTACACCCAGGACAGGGGGGGCAATGAGCAGTTCTTC. This chain uses TRBV6-5 with TRBJ2-1, with 10 nucleotides matching TRBD1. The CDR3 runs to 16 residues. V was clipped by 2 bases and J by 6 bases; unmatched bases: 7. CDR1 and CDR2 (germline): MNHEY, SVGAGI.

The chain joins TRBV2 to TRBJ1-1; the D gene is possibly TRBD1 (5 bases). Germline-derived CDR1 and CDR2 are SNHLY and FYNNEI. The CDR3 length is 14 residues. V was trimmed by 5 bases and J by 1 base, leaving 11 bases between them. The CDR3 bases are TGTGCCAGCAGTCCGACAGTAGGGAACACTGAAGCTTTCTTT. Its protein product is CASSPTVGNTEAFF.

V and J are TRBV30 and TRBJ1-1; possibly TRBD1 for D (6 bases). CDR3 length: 12 residues. V was shortened by 5 bases and J by 5 bases, with 12 bases between the two germline ends. Germline assignment: CDR1 GTSNPN and CDR2 SVGIG (reference sequence). CDR3 DNA sequence: TGTGCCTGGCTGGACAGAGGAACTGAAGCTTTCTTT. Translated: CAWLDRGTEAFF.

The V call is TRBV19, the J call TRBJ2-2; TRBD2 might be the D (5 bases). This CDR3 contains 12 residues. V was cut by 6 bases and J by 7 bases, with 9 bases left in between. Germline V CDR1 and CDR2: LNHDA, SQIVND (reference sequence). Here the CDR3 reads CASRPRVGELFF. DNA of the CDR3: TGTGCCAGTAGACCGCGGGTCGGGGAGCTGTTTTTT.

The rearrangement uses TRBV5-1 and TRBJ2-5; D possibly corresponds to TRBD2 (5 bases). Germline values: CDR1 SGHRS, CDR2 YFSETQ. This CDR3 has 16 amino acids. V was pared by 0 bases and J by 0 bases, with 12 bases between. The CDR3 DNA is TGCGCCAGCAGCTTGGTAGAGCGGAGGTACCAAGAGACCCAGTACTTC. The encoded protein is CASSLVERRYQETQYF. Variable domain in full (rest from reference TRBV5-1 and TRBJ2-5): KAGVTQTPRYLIKTRGQQVTLSCSPISGHRSVSWYQQTPGQGLQFLFEYFSETQRNKGNFPGRFSGRQFSNSRSEMNVSTLELGDSALYLCASSLVERRYQETQYFGPGTRLLVL.

V is TRBV27 and J is TRBJ2-7; 11 bases map to TRBD1. V was pared by 2 bases and J by 7 bases, with 7 bases of the junction left unmatched. CDR1 MNHEY and CDR2 SMNVEV come from the germline V gene (reference sequence). The CDR3 loop spans 15 amino acids. The CDR3 spells CASSLLWTGGGEQYF. The CDR3 bases are TGTGCCAGCAGTTTACTTTGGACAGGGGGCGGGGAGCAGTACTTC.

The chain employs TRBV9 and TRBJ2-1, with TRBD2 as a possible D gene (6 bases). V shed 0 bases and J shed 3 bases, with 16 bases lying between them. Germline values: CDR1 SGDLS, CDR2 YYNGEE. The CDR3 runs to 17 residues. CDR3 nucleotides: TGTGCCAGCAGCGTAGGAGAAGGGGAGGTTCACTACAATGAGCAGTTCTTC. It is translated as CASSVGEGEVHYNEQFF.

This clone has more than one count but fewer than ten. This rearrangement joins TRBV7-9 to TRBJ2-5; TRBD1 might be the D (5 bases). Germline V CDR1 and CDR2: SEHNR, FQNEAQ (reference sequence). The CDR3 length is 15 residues. Deletions cut 5 bases from V and 4 bases from J, with 17 bases between. CDR3 residues: CASSLSWGPPETQYF. CDR3 coding DNA: TGTGCCAGCAGCCTTAGCTGGGGCCCCCCAGAGACCCAGTACTTC.

This clone occurred a few times. The chain links TRBV5-1 to TRBJ2-1; 7 nucleotides align to TRBD1. The J segment lost 0 bases and the V segment lost 7 bases, leaving 10 bases of the junction unmatched. Looked up from germline, CDR1 is SGHRS and CDR2 is YFSETQ. This CDR3 contains 16 residues. CDR3 bases: TGCGCCAGCCGCTATTCAGGGGGTAGCTCCTACAATGAGCAGTTCTTC. This gives the protein CASRYSGGSSYNEQFF. The full variable domain, with the rest looked up from reference TRBV5-1 and TRBJ2-1, is KAGVTQTPRYLIKTRGQQVTLSCSPISGHRSVSWYQQTPGQGLQFLFEYFSETQRNKGNFPGRFSGRQFSNSRSEMNVSTLELGDSALYLCASRYSGGSSYNEQFFGPGTRLTVL.